The 4 T cell receptor beta chains given below trace back to one sample, sequenced in a study of vaccination and CD4 T cells after COVID-19. The antigens of these receptors remain unknown. Sequenced with the Oncomine TCR Beta short-read assay was DNA taken from cultured CD4+ T cells. TCRdb passed the PCR reads through MiXCR, listing each CDR3 protein once. The sample yields approximately 9,300 distinct CDR3 sequences, roughly 60% seen once. Sample treatment: roughly 11-day PBMC culture with coronavirus spike peptide pools or control peptides (ViraFEST assay). The sequenced material came from CD4+ T cells from blood, cultured in vitro. All receptors come from a human donor who had recovered from COVID-19.

The chain links TRBV6-5 to TRBJ2-3, with D uncertain. V gave up 2 bases and J gave up 9 bases, with 12 bases separating them. Germline CDR1 and CDR2: MNHEY and SVGAGI. The CDR3 runs to 13 residues. CDR3 nucleotide sequence: TGTGCCAGCAGTTACCCCCCCGGGCGCACGCAGTATTTT. Protein: CASSYPPGRTQYF.

This clonotype was counted only a few times. The V and J genes are TRBV24-1 and TRBJ2-5; 10 bases agree with TRBD2. Germline assignment: CDR1 KGHDR and CDR2 SFDVKD. This CDR3 is built from 15 residues. V lost 3 bases to trimming and J lost 1 base; unmatched junction nucleotides: 1. CDR3 region: CATSDRLAGQETQYF. CDR3 in DNA: TGTGCCACCAGTGATCGACTAGCGGGCCAAGAGACCCAGTACTTC.

This clonotype was detected only once. The chain is built from TRBV19 and TRBJ2-1; 7 bases are shared with TRBD2. This CDR3 comprises 14 residues. CDR1 is LNHDA and CDR2 is SQIVND in the germline V gene (reference sequence). Trimming at V came to 5 bases and at J to 7 bases, leaving 8 bases not matched to a gene. The CDR3 DNA reads as TGTGCCAGTAGTTTCTATCGGGACTATAATGAGCAGTTCTTC. Translation: CASSFYRDYNEQFF.

By sample share, this clonotype is large. The chain has TRBV11-3 and TRBJ2-5; maybe TRBD2 (5 bases). The germline V gene has CDR1 SGHNT and CDR2 YENEEA. Trimming shortened V by 4 bases and J by 5 bases, and 8 bases separated the two germline ends. The CDR3 contains 12 residues. CDR3 in DNA: TGTGCCAGCAGCTCACTAGGCGAGACCCAGTACTTC. Protein: CASSSLGETQYF.